One and the same sample provided the 29 T cell receptor beta chains below, sequenced in a study of OX40 agonist ivuxolimab in advanced cancers. Here immunoSEQ multiplex PCR was the method, and the copy in TCRdb shows in-frame clones only, minus some. The table includes about 67,000 clones, over 80% detected once. This sample comprised CD4+ or CD8+ T cells sorted from blood, obtained in a trial of the OX40 agonist ivuxolimab. The receptors were sampled from an adult with an advanced solid tumor such as melanoma, head and neck, liver or kidney cancer.

Only one count was recorded for this clone. The chain carries TRBV6-6 and TRBJ2-7; D gene unclear. Germline V gives CDR1 MNHNY, CDR2 SVGAGI (reference sequence). V gave up 5 bases and J gave up 6 bases, with 20 bases separating them. This CDR3 contains 15 residues. In DNA, the CDR3 is TGTGCCAGCAGTGAGAGGACCAAATTGAGCTCCGAGCAGTACTTC. Translated: CASSERTKLSSEQYF.

V usage is TRBV9 and J usage is TRBJ2-7, with a weak D call TRBD1 (6 bases). Germline loops: CDR1 SGDLS, CDR2 YYNGEE. Between the trimmed V and J ends, which lost 4 bases and 7 bases, there was a span of 24 bases. CDR3 length: 16 amino acids. The CDR3 nucleotides read TGTGCCAGCAGCCTAGGGGCAGGGGCCCTTTTCGGAGAGCAGTACTTC. Amino acids: CASSLGAGALFGEQYF.

The CDR3: CASLHGDRSSYEQYF. The CDR3 DNA sequence: TGTGCCAGCCTTCACGGGGACCGGAGCTCCTACGAGCAGTACTTC. The chain couples TRBV28 to TRBJ2-7; D is tentatively TRBD1 or TRBD2 (5 bases each). V was pared by 8 bases and J by 0 bases, with 17 bases between. The CDR3 length is 15 residues. Germline V CDR1 and CDR2: MDHEN, SYDVKM.

In regard to this clone: Other DNA sequences within the sample encode an identical CDR3. This chain uses TRBV27 with TRBJ1-1; D not certain. Germline V gene sequence: CDR1 MNHEY, CDR2 SMNVEV (reference sequence). V was clipped by 6 bases and J by 0 bases, with 11 bases between them. The CDR3 consists of 14 residues. CDR3 sequence reads: CASSLVGLNTEAFF. CDR3 DNA sequence: TGTGCCAGCAGCCTAGTAGGCCTGAACACTGAAGCTTTCTTT.

The DNA for the CDR3 is TGTGCCAGCAGTGAAGACTCGTTACAGCCCCAGCATTTT. Protein product: CASSEDSLQPQHF. The chain employs TRBV6-4 and TRBJ1-5, with no clear D. There are 13 residues in the CDR3. Between the trimmed V and J ends, which lost 3 bases and 7 bases, there was a span of 10 bases. From germline, CDR1 is MRHNA and CDR2 SNTAGT.

This chain links TRBV6-6 with TRBJ2-3; 11 bases align to TRBD2. The V and J ends lost 9 bases and 3 bases, in that order; junction bases with no gene match: 11. The CDR3 is made up of 16 amino acids. Germline assignment: CDR1 MNHNY and CDR2 SVGAGI (reference sequence). CDR3 in DNA: TGTGCCAGTTCCCACCCCTCTAGCGGGGGGACAGATACGCAGTATTTT. Residues: CASSHPSSGGTDTQYF.

CDR3 nucleotide sequence: TGTGCCAGCAGCTTATTGGGACACATGAACACCGGGGAGCTGTTTTTT. This gives the protein CASSLLGHMNTGELFF. V usage is TRBV7-9 and J usage is TRBJ2-2; maybe TRBD1 (6 bases). CDR3 size: 16 residues. Looked up from germline, CDR1 is SEHNR and CDR2 is FQNEAQ (reference sequence). V lost 2 bases to trimming and J lost 1 base, with 11 bases between them.

Concerning this clone: Other DNA sequences in the sample encode the same CDR3. The chain couples TRBV5-1 to TRBJ2-5; 7 bases fit TRBD1. There are 14 residues in the CDR3. Germline V gene data show CDR1 as SGHRS and CDR2 as YFSETQ. V lost 0 bases to trimming and J lost 4 bases; unmatched junction nucleotides: 3. CDR3 sequence: CASSLGDRGETQYF. Written as DNA, the CDR3 is TGCGCCAGCAGCTTGGGGGACAGAGGAGAGACCCAGTACTTC.

The chain uses TRBV5-4 and TRBJ2-5; 13 positions match TRBD2. Germline CDR1 SGHNT, CDR2 YYREEE (reference sequence). The CDR3 contains 16 residues. The V and J ends lost 2 bases and 5 bases, in that order; junction bases with no gene match: 6. As DNA, the CDR3 is TGTGCCAGCAGCTTTACTAGCGGGGGGGCTCTTGAGACCCAGTACTTC. It codes for CASSFTSGGALETQYF. The complete variable domain, with remaining parts taken from reference TRBV5-4 and TRBJ2-5, reads ETGVTQSPTHLIKTRGQQVTLRCSSQSGHNTVSWYQQALGQGPQFIFQYYREEENGRGNFPPRFSGLQFPNYSSELNVNALELDDSALYLCASSFTSGGALETQYFGPGTRLLVL.

This sequence joins TRBV28 and TRBJ2-6, with 8 bases that match TRBD1. The J segment lost 0 bases and the V segment lost 8 bases, leaving 6 bases of the junction unmatched. The CDR3 totals 16 residues. The germline V gene encodes CDR1 MDHEN and CDR2 SYDVKM. CDR3 nucleotide sequence: TGTGCCAGCGGTGGACAGGGCGTCTCTGGGGCCAACGTCCTGACTTTC. Its translation is CASGGQGVSGANVLTF.

This chain links TRBV14 with TRBJ2-5; tentatively, D is TRBD1 (5 bases). V was clipped by 4 bases and J by 5 bases, with 17 bases between them. Germline values: CDR1 SGHDN, CDR2 FVKESK. CDR3 length equals 15 residues. As DNA, the CDR3 is TGTGCCAGCAGCCTTAACAGGACAAGAAGGGAGACCCAGTACTTC. Amino acids: CASSLNRTRRETQYF.

The genes are TRBV28 and TRBJ1-1; maybe TRBD1 (5 bases). Germline lookup yields CDR1 MDHEN and CDR2 SYDVKM. CDR3 length: 10 residues. V lost 10 bases and J 7 bases, leaving 10 bases between the germline ends. CDR3 in amino acids: CATKTVEAFF. CDR3 DNA sequence: TGTGCCACCAAGACAGTTGAAGCTTTCTTT.

The chain has TRBV9 and TRBJ2-2; 8 bases align to TRBD1. Germline V gene data show CDR1 as SGDLS and CDR2 as YYNGEE. Unmatched junction bases numbered 7, after V lost 4 bases and J lost 8 bases. This CDR3 has 14 amino acids. Here the CDR3 reads CASSKGQVSGELFF. The CDR3 bases are TGTGCCAGCAGCAAGGGACAGGTGTCAGGGGAGCTGTTTTTT. Together with reference TRBV9 and TRBJ2-2, the CDR3 gives the full variable domain: DSGVTQTPKHLITATGQRVTLRCSPRSGDLSVYWYQQSLDQGLQFLIQYYNGEERAKGNILERFSAQQFPDLHSELNLSSLELGDSALYFCASSKGQVSGELFFGEGSRLTVL.

This chain links TRBV7-9 with TRBJ2-7; D may be TRBD2 (7 bases). CDR1 is SEHNR, CDR2 FQNEAQ, per germline (reference sequence). The CDR3 extends over 15 amino acids. Trimming stripped 2 bases from V and 2 bases from J, with 13 bases between. The chain's CDR3 is CASSLRGGAPYEQYF. The CDR3 bases are TGTGCCAGCAGCTTAAGGGGGGGGGCCCCCTACGAGCAGTACTTC.

The chain is built from TRBV19 and TRBJ1-2; TRBD1 might be the D (6 bases). Between the trimmed V and J ends, which lost 6 bases and 5 bases, there was a span of 19 bases. The CDR3 is made up of 15 amino acids. The germline gives CDR1 LNHDA, CDR2 SQIVND (reference sequence). The CDR3 DNA follows: TGTGCCAGTAGCCCCGCGAGGGGGTTTTGGTATGGCTACACCTTC. It specifies CASSPARGFWYGYTF.

The chain carries TRBV6-6 and TRBJ2-7, with D hard to call. This CDR3 has 11 residues. Germline assignment: CDR1 MNHNY and CDR2 SVGAGI (reference sequence). Trimming removed 4 bases at V and 4 bases at J, with 5 bases between. The CDR3 DNA follows: TGTGCCAGCAGTTCCGCGTACGAGCAGTACTTC. This gives the protein CASSSAYEQYF.

This chain uses TRBV5-4 with TRBJ1-5; a possible D gene is TRBD1 (6 bases). The CDR3 is 13 amino acids. Germline V CDR1 and CDR2: SGHNT, YYREEE (reference sequence). The V and J ends lost 1 base and 6 bases respectively, with 8 bases between them. In nucleotides, the CDR3 is TGTGCCAGCAGCTTGACAGGGCGTCAGCCCCAGCATTTT. Translating it yields CASSLTGRQPQHF.

The V gene is TRBV28, the J gene TRBJ1-2, with D perhaps TRBD1 (6 bases). The CDR3 extends over 15 amino acids. From germline, CDR1 is MDHEN and CDR2 SYDVKM. The V and J ends lost 2 bases and 4 bases respectively, with 14 bases between them. In nucleotides, the CDR3 is TGTGCCAGCAGTTTAGGGGGGGCTCACCTCTATGGCTACACCTTC. Amino acid sequence: CASSLGGAHLYGYTF.

The V and J genes are TRBV7-9 and TRBJ2-1; 7 nucleotides agree with TRBD1. This CDR3 region has 19 residues. Trimming removed 5 bases from V and 1 base from J; junction bases left unmatched: 17. Looked up from germline, CDR1 is SEHNR and CDR2 is FQNEAQ (reference sequence). The chain's CDR3 is CASSPPVTGIPSSYNEQFF. CDR3 sequence (DNA): TGTGCCAGCAGCCCCCCCGTGACAGGGATCCCCTCTTCCTACAATGAGCAGTTCTTC.

The V call is TRBV4-1, the J call TRBJ1-2; D ambiguous. Germline V gene data show CDR1 as MGHRA and CDR2 as YSYEKL. V dropped 1 base and J dropped 7 bases, with 7 bases sitting between them. The CDR3 totals 12 residues. The CDR3, as DNA: TGCGCCAGCAGCCAAGGGAGGATTGGCTACACCTTC. Its translation: CASSQGRIGYTF.

This clone has at least ten counts. This rearrangement joins TRBV6-1 to TRBJ2-7; D is perhaps TRBD1 (5 bases). Germline lookup yields CDR1 MNHNS and CDR2 SASEGT. The CDR3 totals 15 residues. The V gene lost 2 bases and the J gene lost 0 bases, with 11 bases spanning the gap. The DNA of the CDR3 is TGTGCCAGCAGTGAACGGGCAGGGCCCTCCTACGAGCAGTACTTC. Protein sequence: CASSERAGPSYEQYF.

This clone occurred once. The rearrangement uses TRBV2 and TRBJ2-1; D not certain. This CDR3 contains 14 residues. The germline gives CDR1 SNHLY, CDR2 FYNNEI. The V end was cut by 4 bases, the J end by 0 bases, with 7 bases between. The CDR3 DNA is TGTGCCAGCAGTGCCGATAGCTCCTACAATGAGCAGTTCTTC. Protein product: CASSADSSYNEQFF.

CDR3 in amino acids: CASSQGLTPPYNEQFF. CDR3 nucleotides: TGTGCCAGCAGCCAAGGACTCACCCCCCCCTACAATGAGCAGTTCTTC. V and J are TRBV14 and TRBJ2-1; D gene uncertain. CDR3 size: 16 residues. V gave up 1 base and J gave up 2 bases, with 12 bases separating them. Germline CDR1 and CDR2: SGHDN and FVKESK.

The J gene is TRBJ1-2, the V gene TRBV5-1; D unclear. The germline V gene has CDR1 SGHRS and CDR2 YFSETQ. The CDR3 runs to 15 residues. V lost 1 base, J lost 6 bases, and 16 bases lay in between. The CDR3 nucleotides read TGCGCCAGCAGCTTGATGGGTTGGGAAATGGATGGCTACACCTTC. Translated, it gives CASSLMGWEMDGYTF.

This chain connects TRBV6-5 to TRBJ2-7; TRBD2 might be the D (6 bases). This CDR3 comprises 14 residues. Trimming removed 4 bases from V and 0 bases from J, with 10 bases in between. Looked up from germline, CDR1 is MNHEY and CDR2 is SVGAGI. CDR3 amino acids: CASSSPRGSYEQYF. The DNA of the CDR3 is TGTGCCAGCAGTTCTCCGCGGGGCTCCTACGAGCAGTACTTC.

This chain links TRBV5-1 with TRBJ2-4; no reliable D call. CDR1 SGHRS and CDR2 YFSETQ come from the germline V gene. This CDR3 comprises 14 residues. Trimming took off 0 bases at V and 3 bases at J, with 7 bases between the two ends. CDR3 region: CASSLGLGKNIQYF. The CDR3 DNA follows: TGCGCCAGCAGCTTGGGGCTAGGCAAAAACATTCAGTACTTC.

This clone was recorded a few times. This rearrangement joins TRBV28 to TRBJ1-2; D unclear. Per the germline V gene, CDR1 is MDHEN and CDR2 is SYDVKM. CDR3 length: 11 residues. The V end was cut by 2 bases, the J end by 5 bases, with 3 bases between. In DNA form, the CDR3 reads TGTGCCAGCAGTTTAAGTTATGGCTACACCTTC. The encoded protein is CASSLSYGYTF.

CDR3 nucleotide sequence: TGTGCCAGCAGTTACTCGACGGCAGGGGCTTACGAGCAGTACTTC. This encodes CASSYSTAGAYEQYF. This chain links TRBV6-6 with TRBJ2-7; D is perhaps TRBD1 (6 bases). The ends were cut back, 0 bases at V and 4 bases at J, with 13 bases in the middle. CDR1 MNHNY and CDR2 SVGAGI come from the germline V gene (reference sequence). The CDR3 is made up of 15 amino acids.

The CDR3 coding sequence is TGTGCCAGTAGTATAGCTACAGGGGGCATCTACGAGCAGTACTTC. It specifies CASSIATGGIYEQYF. The chain is built from TRBV19 and TRBJ2-7; 9 bases agree with TRBD1. V gave up 1 base and J gave up 3 bases; unmatched junction bases: 4. The CDR3 sequence is 15 residues long. Germline CDR1 reads LNHDA; CDR2 reads SQIVND (reference sequence).